These T cell receptor beta chains were read from a single sample in a study of CD8 T cells in Susac syndrome. TCRdb ran MiXCR on the immunoSEQ multiplex PCR reads and lists one entry per CDR3 protein. This table has some 100,000 distinct CDR3 sequences, just under 95% appearing once. The sample was CD4+ T cells from PBMCs. Every receptor here comes from a human donor with multiple sclerosis. Both conserved end residues are trimmed from each CDR3. Each record gives: V gene, J gene, CDR3 protein.

v_call: TRBV7-8
j_call: TRBJ2-3
cdr3_aa: ASSRSFTDTQY

v_call: TRBV4-2
j_call: TRBJ2-5
cdr3_aa: ASSQDPEETQY

v_call: TRBV28
j_call: TRBJ2-7
cdr3_aa: ASSVNYEQY

v_call: TRBV4-3
j_call: TRBJ1-2
cdr3_aa: ASSHRGRQGEVGYT

v_call: TRBV7-2
j_call: TRBJ2-7
cdr3_aa: ASSLLAGGLGEQY

v_call: TRBV6-6
j_call: TRBJ1-1
cdr3_aa: ASSYPRTGANEAF

v_call: TRBV30
j_call: TRBJ2-1
cdr3_aa: AWNLAGGQSEQF

v_call: TRBV2
j_call: TRBJ2-7
cdr3_aa: ASNRDLYEQY

v_call: TRBV20-1
j_call: TRBJ2-4
cdr3_aa: SARGAAYSIQY

v_call: TRBV19
j_call: TRBJ2-6
cdr3_aa: ASTSRRGGTGGSGANVLT

v_call: TRBV19
j_call: TRBJ1-2
cdr3_aa: ASTQTGGNYGYT

v_call: TRBV6-2/TRBV6-3
j_call: TRBJ2-5
cdr3_aa: ASSGLAGEQETQY

v_call: TRBV3-1
j_call: TRBJ2-1
cdr3_aa: ASSQDRSGDEQF

v_call: TRBV11-2
j_call: TRBJ2-5
cdr3_aa: ASSSTPLADETQY

v_call: TRBV3-1
j_call: TRBJ2-4
cdr3_aa: ASSQGEKGNIQY